This TCR beta chain was found in a study of T cell responses to AZD1222 COVID-19 vaccine. Overall study findings and caveats: Along spike, vaccine-associated CD4 TCRs were found throughout, with dominance at 160-218 and 743-854. All repertoire sampling was performed exclusively after the peak T cell response.

Points on this clone: The antigen is undetermined.

V was shortened by 1 base and J by 7 bases, with 8 bases between the two germline ends. The CDR3 is 13 amino acids. TCRdb's table, derived via immunoSEQ multiplex PCR, lists solely in-frame clones and lacks some. Among approximately 160,000 clones listed, approximately 90% were seen once. This material consisted of peripheral blood, taken on day 0 of AZD1222 vaccination. The clonotype comes from an adult in good health. The V call is TRBV12-3 or TRBV12-4, the J call TRBJ1-5; TRBD1 is a possible D gene (5 bases). Written as DNA, the CDR3 is TGTGCCAGCAGTTTAGACGAGGGGCAGCCCCAGCATTTT. Its translation: CASSLDEGQPQHF.